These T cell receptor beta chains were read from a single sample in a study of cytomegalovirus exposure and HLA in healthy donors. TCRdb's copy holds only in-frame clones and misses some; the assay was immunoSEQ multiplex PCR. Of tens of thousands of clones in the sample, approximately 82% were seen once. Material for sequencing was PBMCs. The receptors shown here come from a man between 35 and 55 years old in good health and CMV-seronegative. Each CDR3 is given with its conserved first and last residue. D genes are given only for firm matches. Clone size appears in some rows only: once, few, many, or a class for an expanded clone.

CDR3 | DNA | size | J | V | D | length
CASSVDLQPSGKLFF | TGTGCCAGCAGCGTAGACCTTCAGCCGAGCGGGAAACTGTTTTTT | NA | TRBJ1-4 | TRBV9 | NA | 15
CAISPGTGVYGYTF | TGTGCCATCAGTCCCGGGACAGGGGTCTATGGCTACACCTTC | NA | TRBJ1-2 | TRBV10-3 | TRBD1 | 14
CASSQDPGLEGGQPQHF | TGCGCCAGCAGCCAAGATCCGGGGTTGGAGGGAGGGCAGCCCCAGCATTTT | NA | TRBJ1-5 | TRBV4-1 | NA | 17
CASTYRDREAFF | TGTGCCAGTACTTACCGGGACAGGGAAGCTTTCTTT | NA | TRBJ1-1 | TRBV19 | TRBD1 | 12
CASGAVSTDTQYF | TGTGCCAGCGGAGCGGTTTCCACAGATACGCAGTATTTT | NA | TRBJ2-3 | TRBV28 | NA | 13
CASSPTGRGTDTQYF | TGTGCCAGCAGCCCTACAGGGAGAGGCACAGATACGCAGTATTTT | NA | TRBJ2-3 | TRBV7-8 | NA | 15
CASSPRTATNTEAFF | TGTGCCAGCAGCCCGAGGACAGCAACAAACACTGAAGCTTTCTTT | few | TRBJ1-1 | TRBV7-8 | NA | 15
CASSLERGSSYEQYF | TGCGCCAGCAGTTTGGAGCGGGGGAGCTCCTACGAGCAGTACTTC | NA | TRBJ2-7 | TRBV28 | TRBD2 | 15
CASSLSPQGAKNIQYF | TGTGCCAGTAGTCTGTCTCCACAGGGTGCCAAAAACATTCAGTACTTC | NA | TRBJ2-4 | TRBV19 | NA | 16
CASSWKGGTDTQYF | TGCGCCAGCAGCTGGAAGGGGGGCACAGATACGCAGTATTTT | NA | TRBJ2-3 | TRBV5-1 | NA | 14
CASSLTQGQGDEQYF | TGTGCCAGCAGTTTGACTCAGGGGCAGGGAGACGAGCAGTACTTC | NA | TRBJ2-7 | TRBV28 | NA | 15
CASSQSRNYGYTF | TGTGCCAGCAGCCAGAGCCGTAACTATGGCTACACCTTC | NA | TRBJ1-2 | TRBV14 | NA | 13
CATRIQGSDTEAFF | TGTGCCACCAGAATACAGGGGAGCGACACTGAAGCTTTCTTT | NA | TRBJ1-1 | TRBV19 | TRBD1 | 14
CAWSVGGAGANVLTF | TGTGCCTGGAGTGTAGGGGGGGCTGGGGCCAACGTCCTGACTTTC | NA | TRBJ2-6 | TRBV30 | NA | 15
CASSLAGANTGELFF | TGTGCCAGCAGCTTGGCCGGTGCGAACACCGGGGAGCTGTTTTTT | NA | TRBJ2-2 | TRBV5-4 | NA | 15
CASSHGTDPGNNEQFF | TGTGCCAGCAGCCATGGGACAGACCCAGGAAACAATGAGCAGTTCTTC | NA | TRBJ2-1 | TRBV4-2 | TRBD1 | 16
CAWSRDRDGYTF | TGTGCCTGGAGTAGGGACAGGGATGGCTACACCTTC | NA | TRBJ1-2 | TRBV30 | TRBD1 | 12
CASRPDRGKLFF | TGTGCCAGCAGACCGGACAGGGGAAAACTGTTTTTT | NA | TRBJ1-4 | TRBV25-1 | TRBD1 | 12
CASRTITADYGYTF | TGTGCCAGCAGAACGATCACTGCGGACTATGGCTACACCTTC | few | TRBJ1-2 | TRBV28 | NA | 14
CASSPAGGRGYGYTF | TGTGCCAGCAGCCCAGCTGGGGGCAGGGGCTATGGCTACACCTTC | NA | TRBJ1-2 | TRBV11-3 | NA | 15
CASPRTLSGGELFF | TGTGCCTCCCCTCGGACACTCTCCGGCGGGGAGCTGTTTTTT | NA | TRBJ2-2 | TRBV30 | NA | 14
CASSGGTGGETVQFF | TGTGCCAGCAGTGGCGGGACAGGGGGCGAAACGGTGCAGTTCTTC | NA | TRBJ2-1 | TRBV28 | TRBD1 | 15
CSVATGTDYGYTF | TGCAGCGTAGCTACCGGGACAGACTATGGCTACACCTTC | NA | TRBJ1-2 | TRBV29-1 | TRBD1 | 13
CASLGLTNTGELFF | TGTGCCAGCTTGGGACTCACGAACACCGGGGAGCTGTTTTTT | NA | TRBJ2-2 | TRBV19 | NA | 14
CASTYRRAPNEKLFF | TGTGCCAGCACCTACCGTAGAGCGCCTAATGAAAAACTGTTTTTT | NA | TRBJ1-4 | TRBV13 | NA | 15
CASSLTGEQYF | TGTGCCAGCAGCTTGACGGGCGAGCAGTACTTC | once | TRBJ2-7 | TRBV5-4 | NA | 11
CSVDRTRTVNYGYTF | TGCAGCGTTGACAGAACTAGGACGGTAAACTATGGCTACACCTTC | NA | TRBJ1-2 | TRBV29-1 | NA | 15
CASSIDAGGIDYGYTF | TGTGCCAGTAGTATAGATGCAGGGGGAATCGACTATGGCTACACCTTC | NA | TRBJ1-2 | TRBV19 | TRBD1 | 16
CASTRQPRGNTGELFF | TGTGCCAGCACTAGACAGCCCCGTGGGAACACCGGGGAGCTGTTTTTT | NA | TRBJ2-2 | TRBV2 | NA | 16
CASSLRGPEAFF | TGTGCCAGCAGCTTAAGGGGGCCTGAAGCTTTCTTT | NA | TRBJ1-1 | TRBV11-3 | TRBD1 | 12
CASSYSHSPNQPQHF | TGTGCCAGCAGTTACTCCCACAGTCCCAATCAGCCCCAGCATTTT | NA | TRBJ1-5 | TRBV6-5 | NA | 15
CASGSGQREQFF | TGTGCTAGTGGTTCCGGACAGCGGGAGCAGTTCTTC | NA | TRBJ2-1 | TRBV12-5 | NA | 12
CASTRLTGNQPQHF | TGTGCCAGCACCCGTTTGACAGGGAATCAGCCCCAGCATTTT | NA | TRBJ1-5 | TRBV5-6 | TRBD1 | 14
CASSFDSYEQYF | TGTGCCAGCAGCTTTGACAGCTACGAGCAGTACTTC | once | TRBJ2-7 | TRBV5-4 | NA | 12
CASSSTGQTYTEAFF | TGCGCCAGCAGCAGTACGGGACAGACCTACACTGAAGCTTTCTTT | NA | TRBJ1-1 | TRBV5-1 | TRBD1 | 15
CASSSPWGSSYEQYF | TGTGCCAGCAGTTCTCCCTGGGGCAGCAGCTACGAGCAGTACTTC | NA | TRBJ2-7 | TRBV28 | NA | 15
CASSLKNRGLAGAGELFF | TGCGCCAGCAGCTTAAAAAACCGAGGGCTAGCGGGAGCCGGGGAGCTGTTTTTT | once | TRBJ2-2 | TRBV5-1 | TRBD2 | 18
CASRGTGGGTQYF | TGTGCCAGCAGGGGGACAGGGGGTGGTACGCAGTATTTT | NA | TRBJ2-3 | TRBV2 | TRBD1 | 13
CASSQVGTSSYEQYF | TGCGCCAGCAGCCAAGTCGGGACTTCCTCCTACGAGCAGTACTTC | few | TRBJ2-7 | TRBV4-1 | NA | 15
CASRPHQGPSLSGGYTF | TGTGCCAGCAGACCCCACCAGGGGCCTTCCCTCTCGGGGGGCTACACCTTC | NA | TRBJ1-2 | TRBV28 | NA | 17
CASSLMGYSGNTIYF | TGTGCCAGCAGCTTAATGGGTTACAGTGGAAACACCATATATTTT | few | TRBJ1-3 | TRBV7-8 | NA | 15